The next 27 T cell receptor beta chains were all read from a single sample in a study of T cell responses to AZD1222 COVID-19 vaccine (dated by TCRdb to the early 2020s). The time point label on this specimen signifies: about 28 days (+/-7) after the second vaccine dose. The library was made by the immunoSEQ multiplex PCR assay. Here the immuneACCESS table is served through TCRdb, limited to in-frame sequences with V and J called. Missing clones are a known gap in these copies; in checked studies unresolved V genes cover under half, and the rest lacks a known reason. This sample is represented by 150,000 to 200,000 clones; about 92% of them were singletons. Jointly, the top ten make up about 1% of the sample. Sequencing was performed on peripheral blood, taken 28 days after the second AZD1222 dose. Receptors were obtained from an adult who received the AZD1222 COVID-19 vaccine.

V and J are TRBV7-9 and TRBJ1-1; D not resolved. Trimming left V 8 bases short and J 1 base short, with 14 bases between. The CDR3 totals 14 residues. Germline V CDR1 and CDR2: SEHNR, FQNEAQ (reference sequence). CDR3 coding DNA: TGTGCCAGCGCTACGCTTTACAGGAACACTGAAGCTTTCTTT. Protein product: CASATLYRNTEAFF.

V usage is TRBV7-3 and J usage is TRBJ2-4; 7 bases match TRBD1. The CDR3 covers 13 residues. Germline values: CDR1 SGHTA, CDR2 FQGTGA. Unmatched junction bases numbered 0, after V lost 2 bases and J lost 5 bases. The CDR3 reads CASSLDRENIQYF. In DNA, the CDR3 is TGTGCCAGCAGCTTAGACAGGGAAAACATTCAGTACTTC. Drawing the rest from reference TRBV7-3 and TRBJ2-4, the complete variable domain is GAGVSQTPSNKVTEKGKYVELRCDPISGHTALYWYRQSLGQGPEFLIYFQGTGAADDSGLPNDRFFAVRPEGSVSTLKIQRTERGDSAVYLCASSLDRENIQYFGAGTRLSVL.

The chain couples TRBV18 to TRBJ1-6, with TRBD1 matching over 8 bases. Germline V gives CDR1 KGHSH, CDR2 LQKENI. V gave up 3 bases and J gave up 7 bases; unmatched junction bases: 8. This CDR3 is built from 16 residues. The CDR3 region has the DNA TGTGCCAGCTCACCCCAGACAGGGGTTCGAAATTCACCCCTCCACTTT. Its translation is CASSPQTGVRNSPLHF.

The chain carries TRBV5-1 and TRBJ1-1; D is uncertain. Between the trimmed V and J ends, which lost 3 bases and 5 bases, there was a span of 11 bases. CDR1 and CDR2 from the germline V gene are SGHRS and YFSETQ. There are 13 residues in the CDR3. CDR3 DNA: TGCGCCAGCAGCTACGAGACCGGGACTGAAGCTTTCTTT. Its protein product is CASSYETGTEAFF.

The V call is TRBV7-9, the J call TRBJ1-3, with D unclear. Trimming took off 5 bases at V and 2 bases at J, with 13 bases between the two ends. This CDR3 has 15 residues. The germline gives CDR1 SEHNR, CDR2 FQNEAQ (reference sequence). This CDR3 reads CASSRSESAGNTIYF. The DNA of the CDR3 is TGTGCCAGCAGCCGATCGGAGTCCGCTGGAAACACCATATATTTT.

V gene TRBV30 combines with J gene TRBJ1-2; D call uncertain. The V gene's germline CDR1 is GTSNPN and CDR2 SVGIG (reference sequence). The ends were cut back, 4 bases at V and 5 bases at J, with 11 bases in the middle. The CDR3 length is 12 residues. CDR3 loop: CAWNPGPYGYTF. The CDR3 DNA follows: TGTGCCTGGAATCCCGGGCCATATGGCTACACCTTC. Variable domain in full (rest from reference TRBV30 and TRBJ1-2): SQTIHQWPATLVQPVGSPLSLECTVEGTSNPNLYWYRQAAGRGLQLLFYSVGIGQISSEVPQNLSASRPQDRQFILSSKKLLLSDSGFYLCAWNPGPYGYTFGSGTRLTVV.

This clone occurred a few times. This rearrangement joins TRBV15 to TRBJ1-5; D unclear. CDR1 is LNHNV, CDR2 YYDKDF, per germline (reference sequence). With 5 bases removed from V and 3 bases from J, the gap between germline ends came to 5 bases. The CDR3 runs 12 residues. The CDR3 bases are TGTGCCACCAGCCTCGACAATCAGCCCCAGCATTTT. Protein: CATSLDNQPQHF.

The chain is built from TRBV6-5 and TRBJ1-5, with TRBD1 identical over 9 bases. CDR3 length equals 14 residues. Germline V lookup: CDR1 MNHEY, CDR2 SVGAGI. V shed 4 bases, J shed 4 bases, and the junction held 2 bases outside the gene matches. The CDR3 sequence is CASSFDRGNQPQHF. The CDR3 nucleotides read TGTGCCAGCAGTTTTGACAGGGGGAATCAGCCCCAGCATTTT.

This chain's CDR3 is CASRIPGRTNTEAFF. Here the CDR3 DNA reads TGTGCCAGCAGAATCCCGGGCCGTACGAACACTGAAGCTTTCTTT. This chain uses TRBV7-9 with TRBJ1-1; D remains unclear. This CDR3 contains 15 residues. V lost 6 bases, J lost 1 base, and 15 bases lay in between. Germline V lookup: CDR1 SEHNR, CDR2 FQNEAQ (reference sequence).

This chain links TRBV7-9 with TRBJ1-1; 10 positions agree with TRBD1. With 1 base clipped from V and 8 bases from J, the junction kept 1 base outside the gene matches. The CDR3 sequence is 13 residues long. Looked up from germline, CDR1 is SEHNR and CDR2 is FQNEAQ (reference sequence). The CDR3 DNA follows: TGTGCCAGCAGCTTAGTGGGACAGGGGGAAGCTTTCTTT. This gives the protein CASSLVGQGEAFF.

The chain couples TRBV7-6 to TRBJ1-2; 8 bases line up with TRBD1. Trimming cost V 4 bases and J 8 bases; bases outside gene matches: 6. Germline V CDR1 and CDR2: SGHVS, FNYEAQ. The CDR3 has 13 amino acids. CDR3 residues: CASSSQTGVGYTF. CDR3 coding DNA: TGTGCCAGCAGCTCCCAGACAGGGGTCGGCTACACCTTC. The full variable domain, with the rest looked up from reference TRBV7-6 and TRBJ1-2, is GAGVSQSPRYKVTKRGQDVALRCDPISGHVSLYWYRQALGQGPEFLTYFNYEAQQDKSGLPNDRFSAERPEGSISTLTIQRTEQRDSAMYRCASSSQTGVGYTFGSGTRLTVV.

V and J are TRBV3-1 (or the pseudogene TRBV3-2) and TRBJ2-3; 10 bases match TRBD2. This CDR3 has 16 residues. The trim removed 5 bases at V and 2 bases at J, leaving 7 bases unmatched. Germline V gene lookup returns CDR1 LGHDT and CDR2 YNNKEL (reference sequence). CDR3 sequence: CASSFRLAGDTDTQYF. For the CDR3, the DNA is TGTGCCAGCAGCTTCCGTCTAGCGGGAGACACAGATACGCAGTATTTT.

The rearrangement links TRBV6-6 to TRBJ1-5; D is undetermined. Germline lookup yields CDR1 MNHNY and CDR2 SVGAGI (reference sequence). CDR3 length equals 12 residues. Between the trimmed V and J ends, which lost 9 bases and 4 bases, there was a span of 10 bases. The CDR3 sequence: CASSSGNQPQHF. The DNA for the CDR3 is TGTGCCAGTAGCTCCGGTAATCAGCCCCAGCATTTT.

The genes are TRBV18 and TRBJ1-1; D gene uncertain. The germline V gene has CDR1 KGHSH and CDR2 LQKENI. V was shortened by 2 bases and J by 1 base, with 11 bases between the two germline ends. The CDR3 runs 15 residues. DNA for the CDR3: TGTGCCAGCTCACCAACCCGGGCACCGAACACTGAAGCTTTCTTT. Amino acid sequence: CASSPTRAPNTEAFF.

This chain joins TRBV9 and TRBJ2-5; 9 bases are a match to TRBD2. CDR1 SGDLS and CDR2 YYNGEE come from the germline V gene. Trimming at V came to 1 base and at J to 5 bases, leaving 12 bases not matched to a gene. This CDR3 region has 17 residues. The CDR3: CASSVRASGEGGETQYF. The CDR3 DNA sequence: TGTGCCAGCAGCGTACGGGCTAGCGGGGAGGGAGGGGAGACCCAGTACTTC.

V is TRBV6-6 and J is TRBJ2-1; D may correspond to TRBD1 or TRBD2 (5 bases each). This CDR3 has 12 residues. Trimming removed 6 bases from V and 10 bases from J, with 13 bases in between. Germline CDR1 and CDR2: MNHNY and SVGAGI (reference sequence). The CDR3 protein is CASSPLGDEQFF. The CDR3 DNA follows: TGTGCCAGCAGCCCACTCGGGGACGAGCAGTTCTTC.

The chain couples TRBV5-4 to TRBJ2-3; 7 nucleotides align to TRBD2. Trimming took 4 bases from V and 4 from J; bases not matched to a gene: 9. This CDR3 is built from 15 residues. In germline, CDR1 is SGHNT, CDR2 YYREEE (reference sequence). The CDR3, as DNA: TGTGCCAGCAGCGGGGGGGGAGTCAGGGCAGATACGCAGTATTTT. This sequence encodes CASSGGGVRADTQYF.

The chain has TRBV5-1 and TRBJ2-2; no definite D call. V was cut by 0 bases and J by 6 bases, with 6 bases left in between. Germline loops: CDR1 SGHRS, CDR2 YFSETQ. CDR3 length equals 13 residues. The CDR3 spells CASSLGPAGELFF. The CDR3 DNA reads TGCGCCAGCAGCTTGGGCCCGGCCGGGGAGCTGTTTTTT.

V and J are TRBV5-1 and TRBJ1-4; TRBD1 might be the D (6 bases). Germline CDR1 is SGHRS and CDR2 is YFSETQ. Trimming shortened V by 0 bases and J by 7 bases, and 13 bases separated the two germline ends. The CDR3 is made up of 15 amino acids. The CDR3 DNA reads as TGCGCCAGCAGCTTGGGAGCAGGGGCAGGTGAAAAACTGTTTTTT. This translates into CASSLGAGAGEKLFF.

This clone was detected a few times. The chain links TRBV7-2 to TRBJ1-6; 11 bases align to TRBD1. J lost 0 bases, V lost 0 bases, and 4 bases had no gene match. CDR3 length equals 19 residues. CDR1 is SGHTA, CDR2 FQGNSA, per germline. The CDR3 here is CASSLAPGQGASYNSPLHF. CDR3 in DNA: TGTGCCAGCAGCTTAGCGCCAGGACAGGGGGCCTCCTATAATTCACCCCTCCACTTT. Full variable domain (outside the CDR3, taken from reference TRBV7-2 and TRBJ1-6): GAGVSQSPSNKVTEKGKDVELRCDPISGHTALYWYRQSLGQGLEFLIYFQGNSAPDKSGLPSDRFSAERTGGSVSTLTIQRTQQEDSAVYLCASSLAPGQGASYNSPLHFGNGTRLTVT.

This chain uses TRBV6-5 with TRBJ2-1; maybe TRBD1 (6 bases). The CDR3 loop spans 15 amino acids. V gave up 5 bases and J gave up 0 bases, with 11 bases separating them. Looked up from germline, CDR1 is MNHEY and CDR2 is SVGAGI. CDR3 DNA: TGTGCCAGCAGTCCCCAGGGGAGCTCCTACAATGAGCAGTTCTTC. Protein: CASSPQGSSYNEQFF.

The chain is built from TRBV6-2 or TRBV6-3 and TRBJ2-1; D remains unclear. The CDR3 is 11 residues long. The V end lost 5 bases, the J end lost 4 bases, and 3 bases lay between the germline ends. CDR1 MNHEY and CDR2 SVGEGT come from the germline V gene. CDR3 sequence reads: CASSRYNEQFF. The CDR3 DNA is TGTGCCAGCAGTCGGTACAATGAGCAGTTCTTC.

The chain joins TRBV4-1 to TRBJ2-1; 7 bases match TRBD2. The J segment lost 1 base and the V segment lost 5 bases, leaving 8 bases of the junction unmatched. Germline CDR1 MGHRA, CDR2 YSYEKL. The CDR3 contains 16 residues. The CDR3 nucleotides are TGCGCCAGCAGCGTTATTTGGGGGGGATCCTACAATGAGCAGTTCTTC. Amino acid sequence: CASSVIWGGSYNEQFF.

The chain has TRBV7-9 and TRBJ1-1; D uncertain. Looked up from germline, CDR1 is SEHNR and CDR2 is FQNEAQ (reference sequence). Trimming left V 1 base short and J 4 bases short, with 4 bases between. The CDR3 is 12 amino acids. The DNA for the CDR3 is TGTGCCAGCAGCTTAGTCGCCACTGAAGCTTTCTTT. It is translated as CASSLVATEAFF.

The gene calls are TRBV5-1 and TRBJ1-6; 7 bases match TRBD1. Germline assignment: CDR1 SGHRS and CDR2 YFSETQ. The CDR3 covers 14 residues. V trimming: 0 bases; J trimming: 10 bases; junction bases outside the gene matches: 4. CDR3 sequence: CASSLEGQTSPLHF. The CDR3 DNA is TGCGCCAGCAGCTTGGAGGGACAGACCTCACCCCTCCACTTT.

The chain employs TRBV2 and TRBJ2-7, with TRBD1 matching 8 bases. The CDR3 totals 17 residues. Germline CDR1 SNHLY, CDR2 FYNNEI. With V trimmed by 7 bases and J by 9 bases, 23 bases remained unmatched. The DNA of the CDR3 is TGTGCCAGCAAGGTGGTGGACAGGGTAGGTCCTCCACGCGGGCAGTACTTC. Residues: CASKVVDRVGPPRGQYF.

Points on this clone: Other DNA sequences in this specimen translate into the identical CDR3. This chain joins TRBV5-1 and TRBJ1-1; no firm D call. Looked up from germline, CDR1 is SGHRS and CDR2 is YFSETQ. V was cut by 2 bases and J by 4 bases, with 3 bases left in between. The CDR3 is 11 residues long. CDR3 coding DNA: TGCGCCAGCAGCTTCGGCACTGAAGCTTTCTTT. Protein: CASSFGTEAFF.